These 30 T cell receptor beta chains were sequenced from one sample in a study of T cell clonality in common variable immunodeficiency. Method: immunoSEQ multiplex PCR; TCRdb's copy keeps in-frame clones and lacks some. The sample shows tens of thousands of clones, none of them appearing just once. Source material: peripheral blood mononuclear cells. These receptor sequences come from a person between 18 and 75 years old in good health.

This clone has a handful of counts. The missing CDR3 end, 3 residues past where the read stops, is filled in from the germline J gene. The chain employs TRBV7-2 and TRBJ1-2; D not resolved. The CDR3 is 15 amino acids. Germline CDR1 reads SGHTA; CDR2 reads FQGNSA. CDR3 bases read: TGTGCCAGCAGCTTAGGACTATCGAGTAAATACGAC. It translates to CASSLGLSSKYD. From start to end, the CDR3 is CASSLGLSSKYDYTF.

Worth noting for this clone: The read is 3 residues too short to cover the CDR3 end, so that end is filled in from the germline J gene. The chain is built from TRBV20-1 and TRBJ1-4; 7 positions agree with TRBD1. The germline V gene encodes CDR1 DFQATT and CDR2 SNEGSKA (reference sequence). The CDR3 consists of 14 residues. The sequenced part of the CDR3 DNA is TGCAGTGCTAGAGACGACAGGGATAATTCACCA. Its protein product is CSARDDRDNSP. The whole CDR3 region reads CSARDDRDNSPLFF.

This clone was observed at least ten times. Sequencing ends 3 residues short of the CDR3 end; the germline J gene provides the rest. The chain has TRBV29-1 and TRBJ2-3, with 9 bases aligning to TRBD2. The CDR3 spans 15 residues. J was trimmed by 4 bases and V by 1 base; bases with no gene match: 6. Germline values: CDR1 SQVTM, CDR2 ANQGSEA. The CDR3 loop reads CSVEGLAGTSDTQYF. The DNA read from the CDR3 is TGCAGCGTTGAAGGCCTAGCGGGAACCTCAGATACG.

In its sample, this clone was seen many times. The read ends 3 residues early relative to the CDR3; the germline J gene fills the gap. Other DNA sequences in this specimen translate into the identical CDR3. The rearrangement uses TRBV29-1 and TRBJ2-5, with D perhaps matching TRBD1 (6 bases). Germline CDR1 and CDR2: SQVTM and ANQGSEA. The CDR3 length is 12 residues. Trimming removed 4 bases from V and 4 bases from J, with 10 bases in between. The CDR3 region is CSVGTDGETQYF. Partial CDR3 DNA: TGCAGCGTTGGGACAGATGGAGAGACC. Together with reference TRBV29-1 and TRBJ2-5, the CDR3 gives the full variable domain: SAVISQKPSRDICQRGTSLTIQCQVDSQVTMMFWYRQQPGQSLTLIATANQGSEATYESGFVIDKFPISRPNLTFSTLTVSNMSPEDSSIYLCSVGTDGETQYFGPGTRLLVL.

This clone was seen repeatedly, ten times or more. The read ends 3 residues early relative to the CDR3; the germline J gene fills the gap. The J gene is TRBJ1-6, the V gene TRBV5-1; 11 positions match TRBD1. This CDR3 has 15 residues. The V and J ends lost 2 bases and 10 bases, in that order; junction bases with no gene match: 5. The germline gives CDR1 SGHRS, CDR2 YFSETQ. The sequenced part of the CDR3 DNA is TGCGCCAGCAGCTTACCGGGACAGGGGGAATCACCC. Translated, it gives CASSLPGQGESP. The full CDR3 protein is CASSLPGQGESPLHF.

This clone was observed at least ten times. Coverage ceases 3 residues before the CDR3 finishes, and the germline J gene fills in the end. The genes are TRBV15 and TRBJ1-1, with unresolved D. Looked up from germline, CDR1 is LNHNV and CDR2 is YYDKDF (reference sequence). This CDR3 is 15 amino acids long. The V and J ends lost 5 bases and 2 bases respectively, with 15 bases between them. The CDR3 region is CATSPQMKANTEAFF. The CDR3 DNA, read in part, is TGTGCCACCAGCCCCCAGATGAAGGCCAACACTGAA.

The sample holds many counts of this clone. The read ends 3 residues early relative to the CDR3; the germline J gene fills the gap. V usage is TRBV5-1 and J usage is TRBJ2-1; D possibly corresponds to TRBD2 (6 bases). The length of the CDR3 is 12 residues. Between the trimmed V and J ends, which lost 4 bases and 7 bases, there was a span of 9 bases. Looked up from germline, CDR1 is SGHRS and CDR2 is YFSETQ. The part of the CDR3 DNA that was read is TGCGCCAGCAGCCCGGCGGGGAATGAG. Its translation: CASSPAGNE. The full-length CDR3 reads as CASSPAGNEQFF.

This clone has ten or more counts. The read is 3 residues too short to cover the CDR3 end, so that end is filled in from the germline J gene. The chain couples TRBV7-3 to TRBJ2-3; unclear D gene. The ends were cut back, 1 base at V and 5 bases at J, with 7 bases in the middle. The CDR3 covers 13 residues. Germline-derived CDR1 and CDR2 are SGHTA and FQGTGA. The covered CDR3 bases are TGTGCCAGCAGCTTAAAGGGTCAAGATACG. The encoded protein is CASSLKGQDT. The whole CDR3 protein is CASSLKGQDTQYF.

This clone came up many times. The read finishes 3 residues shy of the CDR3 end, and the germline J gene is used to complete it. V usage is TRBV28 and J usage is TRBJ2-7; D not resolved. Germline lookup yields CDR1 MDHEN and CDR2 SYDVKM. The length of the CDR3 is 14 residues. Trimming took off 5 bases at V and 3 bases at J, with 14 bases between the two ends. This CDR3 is CASSPPAQVYEQYF. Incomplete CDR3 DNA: TGTGCCAGCAGTCCCCCCGCTCAGGTCTACGAG. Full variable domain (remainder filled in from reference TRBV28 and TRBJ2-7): DVKVTQSSRYLVKRTGEKVFLECVQDMDHENMFWYRQDPGLGLRLIYFSYDVKMKEKGDIPEGYSVSREKKERFSLILESASTNQTSMYLCASSPPAQVYEQYFGPGTRLTVT.

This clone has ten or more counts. CDR3 amino acids: CASSFSGPPNEQFF. The CDR3 bases that were read are TGTGCCAGCAGCTTCAGCGGTCCACCCAATGAG. V gene TRBV5-6 combines with J gene TRBJ2-1; maybe TRBD2 (5 bases). The read finishes 3 residues shy of the CDR3 end, and the germline J gene is used to complete it. The V and J ends lost 2 bases and 6 bases respectively, with 12 bases between them. The CDR3 sequence is 14 residues long. Germline V gene sequence: CDR1 SGHDT, CDR2 YYEEEE.

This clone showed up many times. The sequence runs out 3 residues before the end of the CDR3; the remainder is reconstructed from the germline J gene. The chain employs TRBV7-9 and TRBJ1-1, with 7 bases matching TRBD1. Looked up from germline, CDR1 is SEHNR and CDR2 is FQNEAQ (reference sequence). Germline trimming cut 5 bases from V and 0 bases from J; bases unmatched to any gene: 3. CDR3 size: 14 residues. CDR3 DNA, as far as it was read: TGTGCCAGCAGCCGACAGGGTATGAACACTGAA. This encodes CASSRQGMNTE. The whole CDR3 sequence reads CASSRQGMNTEAFF.

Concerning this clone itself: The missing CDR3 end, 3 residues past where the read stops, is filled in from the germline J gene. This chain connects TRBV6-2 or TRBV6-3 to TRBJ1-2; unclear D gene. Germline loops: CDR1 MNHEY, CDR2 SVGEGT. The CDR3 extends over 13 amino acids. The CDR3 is CASSYRLGHDYTF. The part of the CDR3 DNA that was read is TGTGCCAGCAGTTACAGGCTAGGCCATGAC.

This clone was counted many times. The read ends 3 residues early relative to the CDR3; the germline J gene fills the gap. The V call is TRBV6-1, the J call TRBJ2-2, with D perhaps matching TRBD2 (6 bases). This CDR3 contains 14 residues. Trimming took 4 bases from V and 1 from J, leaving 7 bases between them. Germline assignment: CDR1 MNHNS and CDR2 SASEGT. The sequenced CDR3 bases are TGTGCCAGCAGTGTGGGGGGGAACACCGGGGAG. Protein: CASSVGGNTGE. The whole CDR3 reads CASSVGGNTGELFF.

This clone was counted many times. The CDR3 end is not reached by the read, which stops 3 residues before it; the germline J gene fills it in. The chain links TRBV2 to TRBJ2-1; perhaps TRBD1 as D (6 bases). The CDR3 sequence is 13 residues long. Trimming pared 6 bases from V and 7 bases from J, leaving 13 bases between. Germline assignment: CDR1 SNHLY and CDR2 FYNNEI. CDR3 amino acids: CASRVQGGNEQFF. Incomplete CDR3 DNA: TGTGCCAGCAGAGTACAGGGTGGGAATGAG.

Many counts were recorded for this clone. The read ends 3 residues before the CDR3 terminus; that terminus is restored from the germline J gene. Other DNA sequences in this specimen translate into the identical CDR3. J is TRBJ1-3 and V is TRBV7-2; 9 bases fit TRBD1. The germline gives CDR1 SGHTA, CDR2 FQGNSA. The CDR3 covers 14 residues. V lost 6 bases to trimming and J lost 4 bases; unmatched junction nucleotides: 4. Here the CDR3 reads CASRLQGAGNTIYF. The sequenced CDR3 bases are TGTGCCAGCAGGCTACAGGGGGCGGGAAACACC.

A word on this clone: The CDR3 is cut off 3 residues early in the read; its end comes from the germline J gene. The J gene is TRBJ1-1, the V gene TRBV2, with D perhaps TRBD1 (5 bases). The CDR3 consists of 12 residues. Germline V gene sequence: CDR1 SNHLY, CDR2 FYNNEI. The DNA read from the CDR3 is TGTGCCAGCAGCCGACAGTTCCCAGAA. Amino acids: CASSRQFPE. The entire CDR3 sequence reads CASSRQFPEAFF.

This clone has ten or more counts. The CDR3 DNA, read in part, is TGTGCCAGCAGCCAGGGGGCTTCCTATGGC. Amino acid sequence: CASSQGASYG. The entire CDR3 protein reads CASSQGASYGYTF. This sequence joins TRBV7-6 and TRBJ1-2; TRBD1 aligns across 8 bases. The read halts 3 residues ahead of the CDR3 end, with the missing end drawn from the germline J gene. The CDR3 totals 13 residues. Germline loops: CDR1 SGHVS, CDR2 FNYEAQ. The junction had 3 bases not matched to a gene; V was cut back by 5 bases and J by 4 bases.

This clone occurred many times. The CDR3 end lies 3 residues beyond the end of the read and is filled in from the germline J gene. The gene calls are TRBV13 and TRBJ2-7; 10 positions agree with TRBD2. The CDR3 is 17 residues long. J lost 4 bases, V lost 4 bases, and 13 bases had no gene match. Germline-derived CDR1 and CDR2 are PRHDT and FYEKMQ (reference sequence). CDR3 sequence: CASSSTTGSGRPYEQYF. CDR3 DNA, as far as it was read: TGTGCCAGCAGCTCTACTACGGGTAGCGGGAGGCCATACGAG.

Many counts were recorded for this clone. CDR3 residues: CASSETHNYGYTF. The sequenced part of the CDR3 DNA is TGTGCCAGCAGTGAGACACACAACTATGGC. The chain recombines TRBV6-1 with TRBJ1-2; unclear D gene. The read gets to within 3 residues of the CDR3 end, and the germline J gene fills in the rest. CDR1 MNHNS and CDR2 SASEGT come from the germline V gene. The CDR3 is made up of 13 amino acids. The V gene lost 3 bases and the J gene lost 2 bases, with 7 bases spanning the gap.

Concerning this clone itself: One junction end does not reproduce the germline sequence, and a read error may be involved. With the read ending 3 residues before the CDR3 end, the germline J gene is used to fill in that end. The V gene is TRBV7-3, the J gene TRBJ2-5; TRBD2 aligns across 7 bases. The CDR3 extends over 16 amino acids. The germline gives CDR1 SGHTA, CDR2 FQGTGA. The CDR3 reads CATSPGSGRAGETQYF. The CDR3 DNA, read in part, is TGTGCCACCAGCCCGGGGTCGGGGAGGGCCGGGGAGACC.

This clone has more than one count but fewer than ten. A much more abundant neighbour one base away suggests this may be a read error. CDR3 in amino acids: CASSLAANQETQYF. The part of the CDR3 DNA that was read is TGTGCCAGCAGCTTAGCTGCGAACCAAGAGACG. V gene TRBV7-9 combines with J gene TRBJ2-3; unclear D gene. The read ends 3 residues before the CDR3 terminus; that terminus is restored from the germline J gene. This CDR3 is built from 14 residues. CDR1 and CDR2 (germline): SEHNR, FQNEAQ (reference sequence).

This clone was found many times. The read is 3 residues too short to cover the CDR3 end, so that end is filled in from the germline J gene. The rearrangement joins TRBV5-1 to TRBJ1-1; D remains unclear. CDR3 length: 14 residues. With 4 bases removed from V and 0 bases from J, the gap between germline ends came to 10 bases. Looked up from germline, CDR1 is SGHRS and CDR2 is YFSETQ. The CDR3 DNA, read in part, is TGCGCCAGCAGCGTGTCCGTCTTGAACACTGAA. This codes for CASSVSVLNTE. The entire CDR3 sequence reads CASSVSVLNTEAFF.

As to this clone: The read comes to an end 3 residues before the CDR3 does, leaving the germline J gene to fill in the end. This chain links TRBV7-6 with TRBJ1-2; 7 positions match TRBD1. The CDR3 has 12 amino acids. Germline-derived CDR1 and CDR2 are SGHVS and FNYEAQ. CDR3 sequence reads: CASSNVGTDYTF. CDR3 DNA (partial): TGTGCCAGCAGCAACGTTGGGACAGAC.

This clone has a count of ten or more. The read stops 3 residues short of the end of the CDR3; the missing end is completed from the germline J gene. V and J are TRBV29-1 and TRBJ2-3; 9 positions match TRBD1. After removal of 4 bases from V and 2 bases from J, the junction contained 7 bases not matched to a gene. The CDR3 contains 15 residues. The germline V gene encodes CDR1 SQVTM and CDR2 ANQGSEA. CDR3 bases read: TGCAGCGTTGCCGCCGGGACAGGGTTCACAGATACG. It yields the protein CSVAAGTGFTDT. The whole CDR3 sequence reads CSVAAGTGFTDTQYF.

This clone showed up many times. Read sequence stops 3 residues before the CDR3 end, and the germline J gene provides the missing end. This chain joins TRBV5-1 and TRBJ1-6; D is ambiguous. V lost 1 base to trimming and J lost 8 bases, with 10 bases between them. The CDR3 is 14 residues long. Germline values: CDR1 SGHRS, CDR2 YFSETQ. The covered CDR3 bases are TGCGCCAGCAGCTTGACAGCCACAGATTCACCC. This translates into CASSLTATDSP. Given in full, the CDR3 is CASSLTATDSPLHF.

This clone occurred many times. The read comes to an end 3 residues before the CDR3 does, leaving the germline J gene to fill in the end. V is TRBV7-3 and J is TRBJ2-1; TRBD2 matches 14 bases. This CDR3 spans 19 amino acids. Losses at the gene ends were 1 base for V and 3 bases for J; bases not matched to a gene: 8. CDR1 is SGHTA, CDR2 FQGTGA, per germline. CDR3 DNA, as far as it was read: TGTGCCAGCAGCTTAATGGGACTAGCGGGAGAAACCGACTACAATGAG. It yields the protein CASSLMGLAGETDYNE. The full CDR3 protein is CASSLMGLAGETDYNEQFF.

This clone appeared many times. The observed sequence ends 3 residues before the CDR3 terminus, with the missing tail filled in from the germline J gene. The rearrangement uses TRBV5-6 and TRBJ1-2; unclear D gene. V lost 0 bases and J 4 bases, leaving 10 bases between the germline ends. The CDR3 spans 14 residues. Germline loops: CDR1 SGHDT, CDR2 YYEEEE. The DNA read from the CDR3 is TGTGCCAGCAGCTTGGGTATCTCGGGCTATGGC. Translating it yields CASSLGISGYG. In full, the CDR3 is CASSLGISGYGYTF.

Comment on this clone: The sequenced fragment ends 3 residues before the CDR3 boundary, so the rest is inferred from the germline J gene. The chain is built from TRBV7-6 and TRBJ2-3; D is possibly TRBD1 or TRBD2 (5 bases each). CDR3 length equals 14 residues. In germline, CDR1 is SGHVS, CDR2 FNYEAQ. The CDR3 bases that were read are TGTGCCAGCAGCCCAGGGATGCTCCGAGGGACG. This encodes CASSPGMLRGT. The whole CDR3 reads CASSPGMLRGTQYF.

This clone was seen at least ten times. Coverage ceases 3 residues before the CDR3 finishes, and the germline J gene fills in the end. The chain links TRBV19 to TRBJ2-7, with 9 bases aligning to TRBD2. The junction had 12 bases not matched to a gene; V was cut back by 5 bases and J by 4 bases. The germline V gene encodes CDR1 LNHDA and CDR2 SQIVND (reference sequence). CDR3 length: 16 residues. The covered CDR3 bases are TGTGCCAGTAGTGACCCCCCGACTAGCGGAGATTACGAG. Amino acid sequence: CASSDPPTSGDYE. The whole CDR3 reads CASSDPPTSGDYEQYF. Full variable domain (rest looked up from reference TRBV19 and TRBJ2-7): DGGITQSPKYLFRKEGQNVTLSCEQNLNHDAMYWYRQDPGQGLRLIYYSQIVNDFQKGDIAEGYSVSREKKESFPLTVTSAQKNPTAFYLCASSDPPTSGDYEQYFGPGTRLTVT.

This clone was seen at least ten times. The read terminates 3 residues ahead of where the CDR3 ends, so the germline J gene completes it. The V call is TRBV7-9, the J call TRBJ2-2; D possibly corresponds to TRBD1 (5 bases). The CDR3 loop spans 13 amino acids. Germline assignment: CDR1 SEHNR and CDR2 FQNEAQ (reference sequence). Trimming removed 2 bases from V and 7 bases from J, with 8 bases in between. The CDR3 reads CASSLQGNGELFF. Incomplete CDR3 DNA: TGTGCCAGCAGCTTACAGGGAAACGGGGAG.